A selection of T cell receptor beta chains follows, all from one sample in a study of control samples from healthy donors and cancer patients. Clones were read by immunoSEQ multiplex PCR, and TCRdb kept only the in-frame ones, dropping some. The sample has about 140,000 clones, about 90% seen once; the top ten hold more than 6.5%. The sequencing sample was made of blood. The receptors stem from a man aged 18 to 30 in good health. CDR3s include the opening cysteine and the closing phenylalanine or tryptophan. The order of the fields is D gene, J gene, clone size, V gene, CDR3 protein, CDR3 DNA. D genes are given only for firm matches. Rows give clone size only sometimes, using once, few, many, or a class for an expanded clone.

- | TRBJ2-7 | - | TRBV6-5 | CASSAGQTYEQYF | TGTGCCAGCAGCGCGGGACAAACCTACGAGCAGTACTTC
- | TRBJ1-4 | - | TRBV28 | CASSFQGRNAHEKLFF | TGTGCCAGCAGTTTCCAAGGACGGAACGCACATGAAAAACTGTTTTTT
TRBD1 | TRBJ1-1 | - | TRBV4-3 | CASSRDREREAFF | TGCGCCAGCAGCCGAGACAGGGAGCGTGAAGCTTTCTTT
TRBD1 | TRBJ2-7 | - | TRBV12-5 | CASGSWTGVGYEQYF | TGTGCTAGTGGTTCCTGGACAGGCGTAGGGTACGAGCAGTACTTC
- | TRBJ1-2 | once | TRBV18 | CASSPLTSNYGYTF | TGTGCCAGCTCACCGCTGACCTCTAACTATGGCTACACCTTC
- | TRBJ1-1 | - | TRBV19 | CASSTLRQYIEDTEAFF | TGTGCCAGTAGTACCTTAAGACAGTACATAGAGGACACTGAAGCTTTCTTT
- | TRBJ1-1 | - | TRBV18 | CASSPGALNTEAFF | TGTGCCAGCTCACCGGGGGCACTGAACACTGAAGCTTTCTTT
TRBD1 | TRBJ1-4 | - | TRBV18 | CASSPRGTGPTNEKLFF | TGTGCCAGCTCACCACGTGGGACAGGCCCAACTAATGAAAAACTGTTTTTT
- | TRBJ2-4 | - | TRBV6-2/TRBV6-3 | CASSYQTGEGGIQYF | TGTGCCAGCAGTTATCAGACAGGGGAGGGTGGCATTCAGTACTTC
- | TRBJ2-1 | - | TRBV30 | CAWTLGSSYNEQFF | TGTGCCTGGACCCTGGGGAGCTCCTACAATGAGCAGTTCTTC
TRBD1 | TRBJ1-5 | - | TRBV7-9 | CASSVSGTEHNQPQHF | TGTGCCAGCAGCGTTTCCGGGACAGAACACAATCAGCCCCAGCATTTT
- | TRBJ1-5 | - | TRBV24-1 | CATSAIRRPSNQPQHF | TGTGCCACCAGCGCAATACGGCGTCCTAGCAATCAGCCCCAGCATTTT
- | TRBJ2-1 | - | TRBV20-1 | CSASYNEQFF | TGCAGTGCTAGTTACAATGAGCAGTTCTTC
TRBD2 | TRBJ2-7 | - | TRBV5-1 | CASSLGGSGAYEQYF | TGCGCCAGCAGCTTGGGTGGTAGCGGGGCTTACGAGCAGTACTTC
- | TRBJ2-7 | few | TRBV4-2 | CASSQDPRLLTYEQYF | TGTGCCAGCAGCCAAGACCCAAGACTGCTGACCTACGAGCAGTACTTC
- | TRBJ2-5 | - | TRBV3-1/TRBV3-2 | CASSQRASQYF | TGTGCCAGCAGCCAGCGGGCTAGCCAGTACTTC
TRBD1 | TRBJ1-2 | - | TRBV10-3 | CAISEGGQGANYGYTF | TGTGCCATCAGTGAGGGGGGACAGGGAGCGAACTATGGCTACACCTTC
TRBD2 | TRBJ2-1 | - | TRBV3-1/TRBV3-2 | CASSHGGTSYFDEQFF | TGTGCCAGCAGCCATGGTGGGACTAGTTATTTCGATGAGCAGTTCTTC
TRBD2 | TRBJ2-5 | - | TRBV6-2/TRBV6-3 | CASSYPAGSTQYF | TGTGCCAGCAGTTACCCAGCGGGATCGACCCAGTACTTC
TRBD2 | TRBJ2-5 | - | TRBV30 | CAWIAGPGPGETQYF | TGTGCCTGGATAGCGGGGCCCGGGCCGGGTGAGACCCAGTACTTC
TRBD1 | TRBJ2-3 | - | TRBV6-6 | CASSYRDRGTDTQYF | TGTGCCAGCAGTTACCGAGACAGGGGCACAGATACGCAGTATTTT
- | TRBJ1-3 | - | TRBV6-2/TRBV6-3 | CASSTILLTGNTIYF | TGTGCCAGCAGTACAATACTGTTGACGGGAAACACCATATATTTT
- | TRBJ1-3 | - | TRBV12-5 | CASGLVNLPGDTIYF | TGTGCTAGTGGTTTGGTAAACCTCCCAGGGGACACCATATATTTT
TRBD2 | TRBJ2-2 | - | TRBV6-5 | CASSRGLANTGELFF | TGTGCCAGCAGTCGCGGACTAGCGAACACCGGGGAGCTGTTTTTT
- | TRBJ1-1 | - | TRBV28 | CASRTPAGRNTEAFF | TGTGCCAGCAGAACGCCCGCAGGGCGTAACACTGAAGCTTTCTTT
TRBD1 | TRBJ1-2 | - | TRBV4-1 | CASSQDRGDRGVFYYGYTF | TGCGCCAGCAGCCAAGATAGGGGGGACAGGGGAGTTTTTTACTATGGCTACACCTTC